The T cell receptor (beta chain) described here comes from a study of identical twins. This clonotype was detected only a few times. The target antigen is unknown. Germline values: CDR1 KGHDR, CDR2 SFDVKD. The CDR3 extends over 14 amino acids. With V trimmed by 4 bases and J by 3 bases, 1 base remained unmatched. Regarding the study as a whole: Weaker excess sharing between twins was seen in beta out-of-frame sequences. Cord blood's abundant beta clonotypes had fewer insertions, unlike memory repertoires. Findings came from cross-sectional statistics, without long-term follow-up of donors. Analyses of zero insertions could be partly confounded by invariant MAIT and iNKT cells.

TCRdb redid the calling of the 5' RACE reads with MiXCR, one entry per CDR3 protein. The sample lists roughly 240,000 distinct CDR3 sequences; approximately 7.8% were seen once. A further study also used this sample, focusing on yellow fever vaccine responses in identical twins.

The source material was CD8+ T cells sorted from blood. The TCR sequence derives from a young woman in good health. The chain carries TRBV24-1 and TRBJ2-1; 8 bases agree with TRBD1. The CDR3 loop is CATSETGGYNEQFF. Written as DNA, the CDR3 is TGTGCCACCAGTGAAACAGGGGGCTACAATGAGCAGTTCTTC.